The following is a TCR beta chain sequence with its context. A single count supports this clonotype. Its antigen remains undetermined. No base quality values were provided; no much bigger clone lies one nucleotide off. One read yields weak evidence. The library was generated by multiplex PCR. Sequencing was carried out with an Illumina HiSeq 2500. TCRbeta libraries were constructed through three rounds of nested PCR with primers (Table S4) according to protocols adapted from ARM-PCR. PCR products of 200-500 bp were gel-excised and purified with the QIAquick gel extraction kit before sequencing. Per the authors' processing: Reads were cleaned using Trimmomatic, were merged into complete CDR3 sequences using FLASH, and were assigned to V(D)J germline segments using MiTCR. Clonal diversity was calculated as the inverse Simpson's index using VDJtools. Productive reads were defined as in-frame sequences without a premature stop codon. In TCRdb, the public reads were trimmed at Q25 with fastp and aligned with MiXCR, with productive beta chains retained. Rows with a matching CDR3 protein are joined into one entry that keeps the most common DNA and genes. These V and J calls rely on TCRdb rather than the paper's analysis. The sample table shows 55,000 to 75,000 distinct CDR3 sequences, and roughly 60% are seen once. Jointly, the top ten make up 20% to 25% of the sample.

RNA was isolated from bulk, unsorted tissue, and RNA quality was assessed with a NanoDrop ND-1000 and an Agilent 2100. Newly diagnosed lung cancer patients without prior chemotherapy who had been admitted for thoracic surgery in China between August and November 2014 were enrolled as donors. Patients who had received previous radiotherapy or chemotherapy, or who had another concurrent cancer, were excluded from the study. Pieces of surgical tissue measuring about 1-2.1 cm3 were kept in RNAlater solution and stored at -80 degrees C until use. This entry belongs to a study of tumor and adjacent non-tumor tissue in lung cancer (dated by TCRdb to between 2017 and 2018). Notes on the research overall: By cancer type, the cohort comprised about 13 adenocarcinoma patients, a couple of squamous cell carcinoma patients and 1 small cell lung cancer patient. Ages among the approximately 15 patients ranged from about 31 to 80 years, there were 10 or so men and 5 women, and disease was at TNM stage I to III. Sequencing generated a total of 120 million or so productive TCRbeta reads, averaging about 4.2 million reads per sample. Bulk TCRbeta repertoires were compared between lung tumor tissue and matched distant non-tumor lung tissue obtained from around 16 lung cancer patients. For each patient, one tumor sample and one normal lung sample were taken, giving some 33 paired specimens that underwent TCRbeta CDR3 sequencing. Results and caveats for the whole study, not just this receptor: Younger patients had significantly higher TCR diversity, and higher tumor TCR diversity was associated with shorter overall and disease-free survival. Tumor tissue showed significantly higher TCR diversity (inverse Simpson) than normal lung tissue, at 431.37 vs 166.20 (P = 0.0075, Mann-Whitney U test). A significantly larger cumulative share of the repertoire was made up by the top 100 clones in normal lung than in tumor tissue. Neither the sequencing platform nor unique molecular identifiers are mentioned in the methods. Because peripheral blood was not sequenced, blood TCRbeta repertoires in the lung cancer patients of the study were not examined. The cohort had only about 16 patients, and the authors noted that larger samples and more detailed clinical data are needed.

From cysteine to phenylalanine, the CDR3 is 11 amino acids long. The only DNA kept is the CDR3, 33 bases in frame from the first base. CDR1 and CDR2, looked up from the germline V gene, are MNHEY and SVGAGI. The sequence joins TRBV6-5 to TRBJ2-1; possibly the D gene is TRBD1, per 6 matching bases. The receptor comes from a man aged 50-60 years with non-small cell lung cancer. Sequencing used lung tumor tissue. The DNA is as follows: TGTGGCAGAACCACAGGGCCTGAGCAGTTCTTC. Translated, this is CGRTTGPEQFF.